This is a list of T cell receptor beta chains from one sample in a study of cytomegalovirus exposure and HLA in healthy donors. Generated by immunoSEQ multiplex PCR, the TCRdb table keeps only in-frame clones and is missing some. The sample consists of 130,000 to 150,000 clones, about 74% of them appearing once. Sequencing was done on a sample of PBMCs. These receptors came from a man in his forties in good health and CMV-seropositive. Each CDR3 is given with its conserved first and last residue. D genes are given only for firm matches. Size tells how often a clone was seen (once, few, many) or the class of an expanded clone, and some rows leave it out.

abundance: NA; d_gene: NA; j_gene: TRBJ2-7; v_gene: TRBV5-6; CDR3nt: TGTGCCAGCAGCTTGTTAAGTAGTTCCTACGAGCAGTACTTC; CDR3aa: CASSLLSSSYEQYF
abundance: NA; d_gene: NA; j_gene: TRBJ1-1; v_gene: TRBV11-2; CDR3nt: TGTGCCAGCAGCTTAGATCTGGGTGGGGCCTTTGAAGCTTTCTTT; CDR3aa: CASSLDLGGAFEAFF
abundance: NA; d_gene: TRBD1; j_gene: TRBJ1-1; v_gene: TRBV7-2; CDR3nt: TGTGCCAGCAGCCTGAGGACAGGGTGGACTGAAGCTTTCTTT; CDR3aa: CASSLRTGWTEAFF
abundance: once; d_gene: NA; j_gene: TRBJ2-7; v_gene: TRBV27; CDR3nt: TGTGCCAGCAGTCCCAATTTCTATAGTTACGAGCAGTACTTC; CDR3aa: CASSPNFYSYEQYF
abundance: NA; d_gene: TRBD2; j_gene: TRBJ2-7; v_gene: TRBV6-1; CDR3nt: TGTGCCAGCAGTGAAAGGACTAGCGGGGGAGCCTACGAGCAGTACTTC; CDR3aa: CASSERTSGGAYEQYF
abundance: NA; d_gene: TRBD1; j_gene: TRBJ1-4; v_gene: TRBV5-5; CDR3nt: TGTGCCAGCACCACCCAGGGGGCTCGAGGGGAAAAACTGTTTTTT; CDR3aa: CASTTQGARGEKLFF
abundance: NA; d_gene: NA; j_gene: TRBJ2-7; v_gene: TRBV27; CDR3nt: TGTGCCAGCAGTTTATCCAGGGATAGCCCTGGGGAGCAGTACTTC; CDR3aa: CASSLSRDSPGEQYF
abundance: NA; d_gene: NA; j_gene: TRBJ2-7; v_gene: TRBV19; CDR3nt: TGTGCCAGTAGTCGGTCTAGCGCCTCCTACGAGCAGTACTTC; CDR3aa: CASSRSSASYEQYF
abundance: NA; d_gene: NA; j_gene: TRBJ2-1; v_gene: TRBV21-1; CDR3nt: TGTGCCAGCCCCCCTAGCGGATACAATGAGCAGTTCTTC; CDR3aa: CASPPSGYNEQFF
abundance: NA; d_gene: TRBD1; j_gene: TRBJ2-1; v_gene: TRBV28; CDR3nt: TGTGCCAGCAGTTATAGGCCGGGACAGGGGGCCCACAATGAGCAGTTCTTC; CDR3aa: CASSYRPGQGAHNEQFF
abundance: NA; d_gene: TRBD1; j_gene: TRBJ1-1; v_gene: TRBV6-1; CDR3nt: TGTGCCAGCGTGGGGACAGAGAACACTGAAGCTTTCTTT; CDR3aa: CASVGTENTEAFF
abundance: NA; d_gene: TRBD2; j_gene: TRBJ2-2; v_gene: TRBV10-2; CDR3nt: TGCGCCAGCAGCCGAGCGGGAAGCGGGGAGCTGTTTTTT; CDR3aa: CASSRAGSGELFF
abundance: once; d_gene: NA; j_gene: TRBJ1-5; v_gene: TRBV7-2; CDR3nt: TGTGCCAGCAGCCTGGGGGGTCTAGGTCAGCCCCAGCATTTT; CDR3aa: CASSLGGLGQPQHF
abundance: NA; d_gene: TRBD1; j_gene: TRBJ1-6; v_gene: TRBV28; CDR3nt: TGTGCCAGCACCTTATTCCGGGACAGCGGCGCCCACTTT; CDR3aa: CASTLFRDSGAHF
abundance: NA; d_gene: NA; j_gene: TRBJ1-5; v_gene: TRBV16; CDR3nt: TGTGCCAGCAGCGTAAGCGGGGGAGATCAGCCCCAGCATTTT; CDR3aa: CASSVSGGDQPQHF
abundance: NA; d_gene: NA; j_gene: TRBJ2-6; v_gene: TRBV18; CDR3nt: TGTGCCAGCTCACCCGGAGGAGGGGCCAACGTCCTGACTTTC; CDR3aa: CASSPGGGANVLTF
abundance: NA; d_gene: NA; j_gene: TRBJ2-7; v_gene: TRBV5-1; CDR3nt: TGCGCCAACAGCTTTTGGGGCAACATGGTTGTCTACGAGCAGTACTTC; CDR3aa: CANSFWGNMVVYEQYF
abundance: NA; d_gene: NA; j_gene: TRBJ1-3; v_gene: TRBV18; CDR3nt: TGTGCCAGCTCACGAGAGCTTTTGACAGGAGAAAACACCATATATTTT; CDR3aa: CASSRELLTGENTIYF
abundance: NA; d_gene: TRBD2; j_gene: TRBJ2-1; v_gene: TRBV2; CDR3nt: TGTGCCAGCAGTGACCACGGGGGGTCACGGTTCTTC; CDR3aa: CASSDHGGSRFF
abundance: NA; d_gene: NA; j_gene: TRBJ2-1; v_gene: TRBV29-1; CDR3nt: TGCAGCGTTGCGGGAGCGGGTGAGCAGTTCTTC; CDR3aa: CSVAGAGEQFF
abundance: NA; d_gene: TRBD1; j_gene: TRBJ2-7; v_gene: TRBV5-1; CDR3nt: TGCGCCAGCAGCTTACAGGGGTCCTCCTACGAGCAGTACTTC; CDR3aa: CASSLQGSSYEQYF
abundance: once; d_gene: NA; j_gene: TRBJ1-4; v_gene: TRBV6-6; CDR3nt: TGTGCCAGCAGCCGACCTCAGGCAACTAATGAAAAACTGTTTTTT; CDR3aa: CASSRPQATNEKLFF
abundance: NA; d_gene: TRBD1; j_gene: TRBJ1-1; v_gene: TRBV19; CDR3nt: TGTGCCAGTAGTATAGGGGGACAGTATTTGAACACTGAAGCTTTCTTT; CDR3aa: CASSIGGQYLNTEAFF
abundance: NA; d_gene: NA; j_gene: TRBJ1-1; v_gene: TRBV18; CDR3nt: TGTGCCAGCTCACCCGGTGGGGGGAATGGTATCGAAGCTTTCTTT; CDR3aa: CASSPGGGNGIEAFF
abundance: NA; d_gene: TRBD1; j_gene: TRBJ1-5; v_gene: TRBV7-9; CDR3nt: TGTTCCAGCAGCTGGACAGGCGATCAGCCCCAGCATTTT; CDR3aa: CSSSWTGDQPQHF
abundance: NA; d_gene: TRBD1; j_gene: TRBJ1-4; v_gene: TRBV15; CDR3nt: TGTGCCACCAGCAGAGATTTAGGGGGCGGTGAAAAACTGTTTTTT; CDR3aa: CATSRDLGGGEKLFF
abundance: NA; d_gene: TRBD2; j_gene: TRBJ2-3; v_gene: TRBV7-2; CDR3nt: TGTGCCAGCAGCTTAGTTGGCGGGAGAAAGACAGATACGCAGTATTTT; CDR3aa: CASSLVGGRKTDTQYF
abundance: NA; d_gene: NA; j_gene: TRBJ2-7; v_gene: TRBV5-1; CDR3nt: TGCGCCAGCAGCCTCAACCGACTAGGGAGTCTCGAGCAGTACTTC; CDR3aa: CASSLNRLGSLEQYF
abundance: NA; d_gene: TRBD2; j_gene: TRBJ2-3; v_gene: TRBV27; CDR3nt: TGTGCCAGCAGTCTCGATCCTAGCGGGAGAGTGGATACGCAGTATTTT; CDR3aa: CASSLDPSGRVDTQYF
abundance: NA; d_gene: NA; j_gene: TRBJ1-2; v_gene: TRBV5-6; CDR3nt: TGTGCCAGCAGCCCCTCCGGCCGGGGGGGCTACACCTTC; CDR3aa: CASSPSGRGGYTF
abundance: NA; d_gene: NA; j_gene: TRBJ1-5; v_gene: TRBV27; CDR3nt: TGTGCCAGCAGTTGGGGCGCGAATCAGCCCCAGCATTTT; CDR3aa: CASSWGANQPQHF
abundance: NA; d_gene: TRBD2; j_gene: TRBJ2-1; v_gene: TRBV7-2; CDR3nt: TGTGCCAGCAGCTTTCCCCTACTAGCGGGATCCTACAATGAGCAGTTCTTC; CDR3aa: CASSFPLLAGSYNEQFF
abundance: large; d_gene: NA; j_gene: TRBJ1-5; v_gene: TRBV10-3; CDR3nt: TGTGCCATCAGTGAGTGGGCGAGTAGCAATCAGCCCCAGCATTTT; CDR3aa: CAISEWASSNQPQHF
abundance: NA; d_gene: NA; j_gene: TRBJ2-3; v_gene: TRBV5-1; CDR3nt: TGCGCCAGCAGCTTGGGTGCGAGCACAGATACGCAGTATTTT; CDR3aa: CASSLGASTDTQYF
abundance: NA; d_gene: NA; j_gene: TRBJ1-1; v_gene: TRBV29-1; CDR3nt: TGCAGCGTTGTCGGACACCCGTTGGGCACTGAAGCTTTCTTT; CDR3aa: CSVVGHPLGTEAFF
abundance: NA; d_gene: NA; j_gene: TRBJ2-7; v_gene: TRBV25-1; CDR3nt: TGTGCCAGCAGTGACACAGGGCCATTTCAGGAGCAGTACTTC; CDR3aa: CASSDTGPFQEQYF
abundance: NA; d_gene: NA; j_gene: TRBJ1-5; v_gene: TRBV19; CDR3nt: TGTGCCAGTAGTATTGGAGGAGCCAACTTCAATCAGCCCCAGCATTTT; CDR3aa: CASSIGGANFNQPQHF
abundance: NA; d_gene: NA; j_gene: TRBJ1-1; v_gene: TRBV28; CDR3nt: TGTGCCAGCAGTTCTACAGGGTTGAACACTGAAGCTTTCTTT; CDR3aa: CASSSTGLNTEAFF
abundance: NA; d_gene: NA; j_gene: TRBJ2-2; v_gene: TRBV27; CDR3nt: TGTGCCAGCAGCACGACCGGGAGCGACACCGGGGAGCTGTTTTTT; CDR3aa: CASSTTGSDTGELFF
abundance: NA; d_gene: TRBD1; j_gene: TRBJ2-1; v_gene: TRBV28; CDR3nt: TGTGCCAGCAGCCCCGGGACAGGAATATACAATGAGCAGTTCTTC; CDR3aa: CASSPGTGIYNEQFF
abundance: NA; d_gene: TRBD1; j_gene: TRBJ1-2; v_gene: TRBV5-6; CDR3nt: TGTGCCAGCAGCTTGGGGCAGGGGGCCTACTATGGCTACACCTTC; CDR3aa: CASSLGQGAYYGYTF
abundance: NA; d_gene: TRBD2; j_gene: TRBJ2-7; v_gene: TRBV7-9; CDR3nt: TGTGCCAGCAGCTTAGGCGGGACTACCTACGAGCAGTACTTC; CDR3aa: CASSLGGTTYEQYF
abundance: few; d_gene: NA; j_gene: TRBJ2-7; v_gene: TRBV28; CDR3nt: TGTGCCAGCAGTCCAGGGGCACTACCCTACGAGCAGTACTTC; CDR3aa: CASSPGALPYEQYF
abundance: few; d_gene: TRBD2; j_gene: TRBJ2-7; v_gene: TRBV10-3; CDR3nt: TGTGCCACTAGCGGTTCCTACGAGCAGTACTTC; CDR3aa: CATSGSYEQYF
abundance: NA; d_gene: TRBD1; j_gene: TRBJ2-7; v_gene: TRBV11-2; CDR3nt: TGTGCCAGCAGCCAACTACAGGGGACCCTCTACGAGCAGTACTTC; CDR3aa: CASSQLQGTLYEQYF
abundance: NA; d_gene: NA; j_gene: TRBJ2-7; v_gene: TRBV9; CDR3nt: TGTGCCAGCAGCCCCAGAACGGGATTGGACGAGCAGTACTTC; CDR3aa: CASSPRTGLDEQYF
abundance: NA; d_gene: NA; j_gene: TRBJ1-1; v_gene: TRBV5-8; CDR3nt: TGTGCCAGCAGCTTGGATCCGTCTGAAGCTTTCTTT; CDR3aa: CASSLDPSEAFF
abundance: NA; d_gene: NA; j_gene: TRBJ2-7; v_gene: TRBV6-5; CDR3nt: TGTGCCAGCAGCCCAAGGGGGACGGCCGCCCTCGAGCAGTACTTC; CDR3aa: CASSPRGTAALEQYF
abundance: NA; d_gene: NA; j_gene: TRBJ2-7; v_gene: TRBV5-5; CDR3nt: TGTGCCAGCAGCTTTGGAGCCTACGAGCAGTACTTC; CDR3aa: CASSFGAYEQYF
abundance: NA; d_gene: NA; j_gene: TRBJ2-2; v_gene: TRBV2; CDR3nt: TGTGCCAGCATCGGCGGGGAGCTGTTTTTT; CDR3aa: CASIGGELFF
abundance: NA; d_gene: TRBD1; j_gene: TRBJ1-1; v_gene: TRBV28; CDR3nt: TGTGCCAGCAGTTTTGGTCGGACAGGGAACATGAACACTGAAGCTTTCTTT; CDR3aa: CASSFGRTGNMNTEAFF